This entry lists 30 T cell receptor beta chains sequenced from one sample in a study of CD8 T cells in ankylosing spondylitis. Study results and caveats: A TCR beta motif of fewer than ten highly homologous variants appeared characteristic of ankylosing spondylitis blood.

TCRdb reprocessed the 5' RACE reads via MiXCR and lists one record per CDR3 protein. The table has about 210,000 distinct CDR3 sequences, more than 5.5% seen once. Their antigens remain unidentified. Sequencing was performed on blood, either unsorted or a sorted T cell fraction (not recorded which). Receptors were obtained from a male donor with ankylosing spondylitis.

At least ten counts were recorded for this clonotype. V is TRBV4-3 and J is TRBJ2-5; weak D call: TRBD2 (5 bases). The CDR3 is made up of 14 amino acids. CDR1 is LGHNA and CDR2 is YSLEER in the germline V gene. Trimming removed 2 bases from V and 2 bases from J, with 9 bases in between. CDR3 residues: CASSQLAWQETQYF. The CDR3 DNA reads TGCGCCAGCAGCCAACTAGCTTGGCAAGAGACCCAGTACTTC.

Many counts were recorded for this clonotype. This chain links TRBV5-1 with TRBJ2-1; a weak D match, TRBD2 (6 bases). V gave up 1 base and J gave up 6 bases, with 11 bases separating them. This CDR3 has 14 residues. CDR1 and CDR2 from the germline V gene are SGHRS and YFSETQ. In DNA, the CDR3 is TGCGCCAGCAGCTTGAGTCGCGGGGCCAATGAGCAGTTCTTC. Encoded protein: CASSLSRGANEQFF.

In its sample, this clonotype was seen many times. The chain combines TRBV6-2 or TRBV6-3 with TRBJ1-2; TRBD1 aligns across 9 bases. The CDR3 contains 16 residues. With V trimmed by 5 bases and J by 6 bases, 13 bases remained unmatched. CDR1 and CDR2 (germline): MNHEY, SVGEGT. CDR3 amino acids: CASSAGQGWSDDGYTF. The CDR3 bases are TGTGCCAGCAGTGCGGGACAGGGATGGAGCGATGATGGCTACACCTTC.

V and J are TRBV4-2 and TRBJ2-7; TRBD2 matches 7 bases. There are 15 residues in the CDR3. Germline loops: CDR1 LGHNA, CDR2 YNFKEQ. J was trimmed by 0 bases and V by 1 base; bases with no gene match: 3. In nucleotides, the CDR3 is TGTGCCAGCAGCCAAGTGGGGGGGACCTCCTACGAGCAGTACTTC. Translating it yields CASSQVGGTSYEQYF.

Ten or more counts support this clonotype. The V gene is TRBV30, the J gene TRBJ2-7; D is unresolved. The CDR3 is 12 residues long. Trimming removed 3 bases from V and 3 bases from J, with 9 bases in between. The germline CDR1 and CDR2 sequences are GTSNPN and SVGIG (reference sequence). Written as DNA, the CDR3 is TGTGCCTGGAGGGCGTGGGGCTACGAGCAGTACTTC. Encoded protein: CAWRAWGYEQYF.

By share, this clonotype counts as medium-sized (0.01 to 0.1%). The chain couples TRBV29-1 to TRBJ1-1; TRBD1 agrees at 8 bases. Germline loops: CDR1 SQVTM, CDR2 ANQGSEA. This CDR3 spans 13 amino acids. The CDR3 reads CTVAGGANTEAFF. For the CDR3, the DNA is TGCACCGTGGCAGGGGGCGCTAACACTGAAGCTTTCTTT. Complete variable domain (other parts from reference TRBV29-1 and TRBJ1-1): SAVISQKPSRDICQRGTSLTIQCQVDSQVTMMFWYRQQPGQSLTLIATANQGSEATYESGFVIDKFPISRPNLTFSTLTVSNMSPEDSSIYLCTVAGGANTEAFFGQGTRLTVV.

This clonotype was counted at least ten times. CDR3 in DNA: TGCGCCAGCAGCCAACCCCCTTCCGGGAAATACAATGAGCAGTTCTTC. It specifies CASSQPPSGKYNEQFF. The chain couples TRBV4-1 to TRBJ2-1; D is perhaps TRBD2 (5 bases). CDR3 size: 16 residues. The germline V gene encodes CDR1 MGHRA and CDR2 YSYEKL. V lost 2 bases and J 4 bases, leaving 15 bases between the germline ends.

The chain employs TRBV20-1 and TRBJ2-7, with TRBD2 identical over 9 bases. CDR3 length: 15 amino acids. Germline-derived CDR1 and CDR2 are DFQATT and SNEGSKA (reference sequence). V shed 5 bases, J shed 2 bases, and the junction held 10 bases outside the gene matches. The CDR3 DNA follows: TGCAGTGCTGTGCTTAGCGGGAGCCATCCCTACGAGCAGTACTTC. It encodes CSAVLSGSHPYEQYF.

Many counts were recorded for this clonotype. The CDR3 here is CASSLVLLAGGTYNEQFF. The CDR3, as DNA: TGTGCCAGCAGCTTAGTCCTGCTAGCGGGGGGGACCTACAATGAGCAGTTCTTC. V gene TRBV11-2 combines with J gene TRBJ2-1, with 12 nucleotides matching TRBD2. The CDR3 contains 18 residues. Trimming took 1 base from V and 2 from J; bases not matched to a gene: 6. In germline, CDR1 is SGHAT, CDR2 FQNNGV. The entire variable domain, with the rest obtained from reference TRBV11-2 and TRBJ2-1, is as follows: EAGVAQSPRYKIIEKRQSVAFWCNPISGHATLYWYQQILGQGPKLLIQFQNNGVVDDSQLPKDRFSAERLKGVDSTLKIQPAKLEDSAVYLCASSLVLLAGGTYNEQFFGPGTRLTVL.

This clonotype was seen ten or more times. This chain uses TRBV15 with TRBJ1-5; 10 bases fit TRBD1. The V segment lost 0 bases and the J segment 4 bases; nucleotides outside the gene matches: 3. The CDR3 has 16 residues. Germline loops: CDR1 LNHNV, CDR2 YYDKDF (reference sequence). The CDR3 DNA reads TGTGCCACCAGCAGAGATCGGGACAGGGGAAATCAGCCCCAGCATTTT. Translated, it gives CATSRDRDRGNQPQHF.

This clonotype has at least ten counts. The rearrangement links TRBV6-2 or TRBV6-3 to TRBJ2-7; D possibly matches TRBD1 or TRBD2 (5 bases each). The CDR3 is 10 residues long. Germline CDR1 and CDR2: MNHEY and SVGEGT. V was pared by 11 bases and J by 7 bases, with 12 bases between. The DNA of the CDR3 is TGTGCCTCCGGGGCTTATGAGCAGTACTTC. The encoded protein is CASGAYEQYF.

In this sample, this clonotype turned up many times. The J gene is TRBJ1-1, the V gene TRBV7-9, with D unclear. V was cut by 7 bases and J by 4 bases, with 16 bases left in between. The CDR3 totals 14 residues. CDR1 is SEHNR, CDR2 FQNEAQ, per germline (reference sequence). DNA of the CDR3: TGTGCCAGCACCGAGGCCCCCTTATCCACTGAAGCTTTCTTT. As protein: CASTEAPLSTEAFF.

This clonotype was seen only a few times. One junction end does not reproduce the germline sequence, and a read error may be involved. The rearrangement links TRBV7-7 to TRBJ2-5; 9 bases are a match to TRBD2. Germline CDR1 reads SSHAT; CDR2 reads FNYEAQ (reference sequence). The CDR3 sequence is 13 residues long. The chain's CDR3 is CASKSSGEETQYF. In DNA form, the CDR3 reads TGTGCTAGCAAGTCTAGCGGGGAAGAGACCCAGTACTTC.

The CDR3 region is CSASQGAGYNEQFF. The CDR3 bases are TGCAGTGCGAGCCAGGGAGCGGGCTACAATGAGCAGTTCTTC. The chain uses TRBV20-1 and TRBJ2-1, with D possibly matching TRBD2 (6 bases). CDR3 size: 14 residues. V dropped 6 bases and J dropped 3 bases, with 15 bases sitting between them. CDR1 is DFQATT and CDR2 is SNEGSKA in the germline V gene (reference sequence).

This chain links TRBV6-5 with TRBJ1-1; D not certain. This CDR3 region has 13 residues. V was shortened by 4 bases and J by 1 base, with 7 bases between the two germline ends. Germline CDR1 reads MNHEY; CDR2 reads SVGAGI. The CDR3 spells CASSWSGNTEAFF. The CDR3 DNA follows: TGTGCCAGCAGTTGGTCAGGGAACACTGAAGCTTTCTTT.

This clonotype turned up a few times. The J gene is TRBJ2-5, the V gene TRBV10-3; maybe TRBD1 (5 bases). The CDR3 contains 14 residues. Trimming left V 6 bases short and J 0 bases short, with 11 bases between. Per germline, CDR1 ENHRY and CDR2 SYGVKD. DNA for the CDR3: TGTGCCATCAGCGATCAGGGAAACCAAGAGACCCAGTACTTC. It codes for CAISDQGNQETQYF.

A remark on this clonotype: A much larger clone is a single base away; this may be a read error. The gene calls are TRBV15 and TRBJ2-7; TRBD2 might be the D (5 bases). Germline CDR1 is LNHNV and CDR2 is YYDKDF (reference sequence). The CDR3 is 14 residues long. V dropped 1 base and J dropped 3 bases, with 10 bases sitting between them. The CDR3 bases are TGTGCCACCAGCAGAGCGGGAAGCAGCTACGAGCAGTACTTC. This codes for CATSRAGSSYEQYF.

Concerning this clonotype: A much bigger clone sits one base away, suggesting this may be a read error. V and J are TRBV6-1 and TRBJ1-1, with D perhaps TRBD1 (5 bases). Deletions cut 3 bases from V and 5 bases from J, with 10 bases between. CDR3 length equals 13 residues. The germline V gene encodes CDR1 MNHNS and CDR2 SASEGT. The DNA for the CDR3 is TGTGCCAGCAGTGATCAGGGACGTACTGAAGCTTTCTTT. Encoded protein: CASSDQGRTEAFF.

This clonotype came up many times. This rearrangement joins TRBV27 to TRBJ1-5; possibly TRBD1 for D (6 bases). The CDR3 spans 15 residues. V shed 6 bases and J shed 1 base, with 13 bases lying between them. Germline values: CDR1 MNHEY, CDR2 SMNVEV (reference sequence). CDR3 coding DNA: TGTGCCAGCAGCCCTTCCACAGGGAGCAATCAGCCCCAGCATTTT. Protein: CASSPSTGSNQPQHF.

This clonotype occurred many times. The chain links TRBV28 to TRBJ2-7; D is perhaps TRBD2 (5 bases). V was trimmed by 2 bases and J by 0 bases, leaving 8 bases between them. The CDR3 length is 14 residues. Per germline, CDR1 MDHEN and CDR2 SYDVKM. DNA of the CDR3: TGTGCCAGCAGTTTAGTTGGGAGCTCCTACGAGCAGTACTTC. Its protein product is CASSLVGSSYEQYF.

This clonotype was counted many times. The V gene is TRBV27, the J gene TRBJ2-1; 7 bases line up with TRBD1. V gave up 3 bases and J gave up 4 bases; unmatched junction bases: 3. CDR1 is MNHEY, CDR2 SMNVEV, per germline (reference sequence). This CDR3 spans 14 amino acids. Here the CDR3 reads CASSLGDRYNEQFF. Here the CDR3 DNA reads TGTGCCAGCAGTTTGGGGGACAGATACAATGAGCAGTTCTTC.

In this sample, this clonotype turned up many times. This rearrangement joins TRBV11-2 to TRBJ1-6; possibly TRBD1 for D (5 bases). CDR1 is SGHAT, CDR2 FQNNGV, per germline. The CDR3 is made up of 15 amino acids. V lost 4 bases and J 8 bases, leaving 15 bases between the germline ends. CDR3 sequence: CASSSSGLPHSPLHF. CDR3 DNA: TGTGCCAGCAGCTCCTCGGGACTCCCCCATTCACCCCTCCACTTT.

V usage is TRBV20-1 and J usage is TRBJ2-5; TRBD2 agrees at 12 bases. The CDR3 covers 15 residues. CDR1 and CDR2 (germline): DFQATT, SNEGSKA (reference sequence). With V trimmed by 3 bases and J by 5 bases, 7 bases remained unmatched. The CDR3 nucleotides are TGCAGTGCTAGTCTAGCGGGGGGGCCTAGGGAGACCCAGTACTTC. This gives the protein CSASLAGGPRETQYF.

This clonotype showed up many times. V usage is TRBV12-3 or TRBV12-4 and J usage is TRBJ2-5; possible D gene TRBD2, 5 bases. This CDR3 has 14 amino acids. Trimming shortened V by 5 bases and J by 5 bases, and 15 bases separated the two germline ends. CDR3 DNA: TGTGCCAGCAGTGACGGGCTCAGGAGGGAGACCCAGTACTTC. Its translation is CASSDGLRRETQYF.

This clonotype was seen more than once but under ten times. The chain recombines TRBV27 with TRBJ2-1; D not resolved. V was clipped by 6 bases and J by 3 bases, with 18 bases between them. CDR1 and CDR2 (germline): MNHEY, SMNVEV (reference sequence). The CDR3 extends over 16 amino acids. The CDR3 nucleotides are TGTGCCAGCAGCTCCCCAAATGAAGGAAGCTACAATGAGCAGTTCTTC. It yields the protein CASSSPNEGSYNEQFF.

Turning to this clonotype: A read error may be the cause here, since a much bigger clone is one base away. The rearrangement joins TRBV7-9 to TRBJ1-6; possible D gene TRBD1, 5 bases. The CDR3 contains 15 residues. The germline V gene has CDR1 SEHNR and CDR2 FQNEAQ (reference sequence). CDR3 nucleotide sequence: TGTGCCAGCAGCCCCAGGGAGGGAGTTAATTCACCCCACCACTTT. It yields the protein CASSPREGVNSPHHF.

The chain joins TRBV28 to TRBJ1-2, with 7 positions matching TRBD1. This CDR3 region has 15 residues. Trimming cost V 6 bases and J 7 bases; bases outside gene matches: 14. Germline V lookup: CDR1 MDHEN, CDR2 SYDVKM. The CDR3 coding sequence is TGTGCCAGCAGCCCCCTGGAGGGGGCGCGTGTTGGCTACACCTTC. Encoded protein: CASSPLEGARVGYTF.

The table lists this clonotype with many counts. The chain is built from TRBV29-1 and TRBJ1-1; D not resolved. The germline V gene has CDR1 SQVTM and CDR2 ANQGSEA. This CDR3 has 14 amino acids. The germline V and J ends were trimmed by 5 bases and 5 bases, with 18 bases remaining between them. In DNA, the CDR3 is TGCAGCGTTACCCACCCAGCTGGGCAGACTGAAGCTTTCTTT. It specifies CSVTHPAGQTEAFF.

This clonotype occurred a few times. The CDR3: CASSAGFPEKLFF. For the CDR3, the DNA is TGTGCCAGCAGCGCTGGGTTTCCGGAAAAACTGTTTTTT. V and J are TRBV7-9 and TRBJ1-4; D not certain. The germline V gene encodes CDR1 SEHNR and CDR2 FQNEAQ (reference sequence). Trimming cost V 5 bases and J 8 bases, with 12 bases left between them. This CDR3 is built from 13 residues. Combining the CDR3 with reference TRBV7-9 and TRBJ1-4 gives the whole variable domain DTGVSQNPRHKITKRGQNVTFRCDPISEHNRLYWYRQTLGQGPEFLTYFQNEAQLEKSRLLSDRFSAERPKGSFSTLEIQRTEQGDSAMYLCASSAGFPEKLFFGSGTQLSVL.

This clonotype was detected many times. The rearrangement uses TRBV7-9 and TRBJ1-5; no clear D. From germline, CDR1 is SEHNR and CDR2 FQNEAQ (reference sequence). Trimming pared 3 bases from V and 5 bases from J, leaving 8 bases between. The length of the CDR3 is 13 residues. The CDR3 loop reads CASSFHRDQPQHF. In DNA, the CDR3 is TGTGCCAGCAGCTTTCACCGAGATCAGCCCCAGCATTTT.